Listed below are T cell receptor beta chains from one sample, sequenced in a study of shared clonotypes between healthy human individuals. Here immunoSEQ multiplex PCR was the method, and the copy in TCRdb shows in-frame clones only, minus some. The profile covers about 2 million clones, with about 95% appearing a single time and about 0.13% taken by the ten largest. The source material was naive CD4+ T cells sorted from blood. These receptors all come from a man younger than 35 in good health. Both conserved end residues are part of each CDR3. The D gene is left open where the match is weak. Rows may omit the clone size; those that give it use once, few, many or a size class.

j_gene | d_gene | abundance | v_gene | CDR3nt | CDR3aa
TRBJ1-6 | . | . | TRBV5-1 | TGCGCCAGCAGGAGCCCTTACGGGGACGGCAATTCACCCCTCCACTTT | CASRSPYGDGNSPLHF
TRBJ2-6 | TRBD1 | . | TRBV30 | TGTGCCTGGATCGGCCGGGACAGCCTCCACTCTGGGGCCAACGTCCTGACTTTC | CAWIGRDSLHSGANVLTF
TRBJ1-2 | . | . | TRBV5-1 | TGCGCCAGCAGCTCAACCGCGGGGGGAGGAATGCAGGGCTACACCTTC | CASSSTAGGGMQGYTF
TRBJ2-7 | TRBD2 | . | TRBV11-2 | TGTGCCAGCAGCTTGGGTTCTGGGCTAGCGGTTTTCTACGAGCAGTACTTC | CASSLGSGLAVFYEQYF
TRBJ2-7 | . | once | TRBV29-1 | TGCAGCGCCCGAGCGGGGACATTCCCCCCCGAGCAGTACTTC | CSARAGTFPPEQYF
TRBJ1-5 | . | . | TRBV2 | TGTGCCAGCAGTGTTGAGAGTGGGAGCAATCAGCCCCAGCATTTT | CASSVESGSNQPQHF
TRBJ2-7 | . | . | TRBV4-2 | TGTGCCAGCAGCCAAGATCTCGGGGCCTACGAGCAGTACTTC | CASSQDLGAYEQYF
TRBJ1-2 | TRBD1 | . | TRBV5-6 | TGTGCCAGCAGCTTCGCGGGACAGACCTATGGCTACACCTTC | CASSFAGQTYGYTF
TRBJ2-1 | TRBD2 | . | TRBV29-1 | TGCAGCGTTGGGCTAGCGGGGTTCAATGAGCAGTTCTTC | CSVGLAGFNEQFF
TRBJ1-2 | TRBD1 | . | TRBV18 | TGTGCCAGCTCACCGGAGACAGGGGGCGTCTATGGCTACACCTTC | CASSPETGGVYGYTF
TRBJ1-1 | . | . | TRBV28 | TGTGCCAGCATTGAGAACACTGAAGCTTTCTTT | CASIENTEAFF
TRBJ1-6 | . | . | TRBV5-1 | TGCGCCAGCAGCTTGGGAGAGCTCTCCTATAATTCACCCCTCCACTTT | CASSLGELSYNSPLHF
TRBJ2-2 | TRBD2 | . | TRBV6-6 | TGTGCCCCCCAGCGGGAGAGAGCCGGGGAGCTGTTTTTT | CAPQRERAGELFF
TRBJ1-1 | . | . | TRBV5-4 | TGTGCCAGCAGCGGACCCGGGGGGAACACTGAAGCTTTCTTT | CASSGPGGNTEAFF
TRBJ2-5 | TRBD2 | . | TRBV7-2 | TGTGCCAGCAGCAAAGCGGGAATTGAGACCCAGTACTTC | CASSKAGIETQYF
TRBJ2-7 | . | many | TRBV29-1 | TGCAGCGTTGCCCCCCAATCTTTCCGGGGCCCGTGGCCCTCCTACGAGCAGTACTTC | CSVAPQSFRGPWPSYEQYF
TRBJ2-7 | . | . | TRBV9 | TGTGCCAGCAGCGTAGGGGGCACGGAGAAGGGCCAGTACTTC | CASSVGGTEKGQYF
TRBJ1-3 | TRBD1 | . | TRBV9 | TGTGCCAGCAGCCCGAGACAGGGGACGGGAAACACCATATATTTT | CASSPRQGTGNTIYF
TRBJ2-3 | TRBD2 | . | TRBV2 | TGTGCCAGCACCCTCGGGACTAGCGGGAGTGGAGGTACGCAGTATTTT | CASTLGTSGSGGTQYF
TRBJ1-2 | . | . | TRBV20-1 | TGCAGTGCGGGCGTGGGAGGCTACACCTTC | CSAGVGGYTF
TRBJ1-2 | TRBD1 | . | TRBV4-2 | TGTGCCAGCAGCCAACTCGACAGGGGGCTCTCCGGCTACACCTTC | CASSQLDRGLSGYTF
TRBJ1-2 | TRBD1 | . | TRBV7-9 | TGTGCCAGCAGCCCAGGGGTGGGACAGGGTCGGATTCATGGCTACACCTTC | CASSPGVGQGRIHGYTF
TRBJ2-7 | TRBD2 | . | TRBV28 | TGTGCCAGCAGCAGCGGGGTCTACGAGCAGTACTTC | CASSSGVYEQYF
TRBJ2-7 | . | . | TRBV5-1 | TGCGCCAGCAGCTTGGCTATCGGCGGGCCCTACGAGCAGTACTTC | CASSLAIGGPYEQYF
TRBJ2-7 | . | . | TRBV15 | TGTGCCACCAGCAGAGTGGGGGTCGAGCAGTACTTC | CATSRVGVEQYF
TRBJ1-5 | TRBD1 | . | TRBV30 | TGTGCCTGGAGTGCGGGACAGGGAGGCCAGCCCCAGCATTTT | CAWSAGQGGQPQHF
TRBJ2-3 | TRBD2 | . | TRBV9 | TGTGCCAGCAGCAACCTAGCGGGGGGATCATTTGGCACAGATACGCAGTATTTT | CASSNLAGGSFGTDTQYF
TRBJ1-2 | TRBD1 | . | TRBV7-6 | TGTGCCAGCAGCCCATCTCTTAGGCAGGGGGCAGTTGATGGCTACACCTTC | CASSPSLRQGAVDGYTF
TRBJ1-4 | . | . | TRBV28 | TGTGCCAGCAGAACGGACCGAGGACTGTTTTTT | CASRTDRGLFF
TRBJ2-2 | . | . | TRBV4-1 | TGCGCCAGCAGCCAAGCGTCCCCAGGAACCTCCGGGGAGCTGTTTTTT | CASSQASPGTSGELFF
TRBJ2-7 | . | . | TRBV30 | TGTGCCTGGAGTCGAGAGGACAGGAGGGTGGGCGAGCAGTACTTC | CAWSREDRRVGEQYF
TRBJ2-1 | TRBD2 | . | TRBV18 | TGTGCCAGCTCACCCTTAGCGGGAGCGGGTGAGAATGAGCAGTTCTTC | CASSPLAGAGENEQFF
TRBJ2-2 | TRBD2 | once | TRBV5-1 | TGCGCCAGCAGCTTGCAAGGGAGGGGCACCGGGGAGCTGTTTTTT | CASSLQGRGTGELFF
TRBJ2-2 | TRBD1 | . | TRBV7-9 | TGTGCCAGCAGCCGTAGGGGGCTTGGCACCGGGGAGCTGTTTTTT | CASSRRGLGTGELFF
TRBJ1-3 | . | . | TRBV7-6 | TGTGCCAGCAGCTTAGCCGGGTATAGCTCTGGAAACACCATATATTTT | CASSLAGYSSGNTIYF
TRBJ2-3 | . | many | TRBV29-1 | TGCAGCGCCCTCGTTGCCGATACGCAGTATTTT | CSALVADTQYF
TRBJ1-3 | . | . | TRBV6-6 | TGTGCCAGCAGCTTCGGGACGGTTGGAAACACCATATATTTT | CASSFGTVGNTIYF
TRBJ1-2 | . | . | TRBV6-5 | TGTGCCAGCAGGGACCTATATGGCTACACCTTC | CASRDLYGYTF
TRBJ2-2 | TRBD2 | . | TRBV7-2 | TGTGCCAGCAGCTTGCGGGAGTTCAACACCGGGGAGCTGTTTTTT | CASSLREFNTGELFF
TRBJ2-3 | . | . | TRBV18 | TGTGCCAGCTCACCACCTGGAAGCACAGATACGCAGTATTTT | CASSPPGSTDTQYF
TRBJ2-3 | TRBD2 | . | TRBV5-1 | TGCGCCAGCAGCTTGTCTACTAGCGGGGGTCCAGATACGCAGTATTTT | CASSLSTSGGPDTQYF
TRBJ1-2 | TRBD1 | once | TRBV5-4 | TGTGCCAGCAGCATAGGGACAGAGTCCTATGGCTACACCTTC | CASSIGTESYGYTF
TRBJ1-1 | . | few | TRBV30 | TGTGCCTGGAGTGTTTTGGCGACATCTGAAGCTTTCTTT | CAWSVLATSEAFF
TRBJ1-1 | . | . | TRBV2 | TGTGCCAGCAGTGTAGGGGCCATGGACACTGAAGCTTTCTTT | CASSVGAMDTEAFF
TRBJ2-7 | TRBD2 | . | TRBV5-1 | TGCGCCAGCAGCACGGCTAGCGGCTCCTACGAGCAGTACTTC | CASSTASGSYEQYF
TRBJ1-1 | . | . | TRBV18 | TGTGCCAGCTCACCGAGGAACACTGAAGCTTTCTTT | CASSPRNTEAFF